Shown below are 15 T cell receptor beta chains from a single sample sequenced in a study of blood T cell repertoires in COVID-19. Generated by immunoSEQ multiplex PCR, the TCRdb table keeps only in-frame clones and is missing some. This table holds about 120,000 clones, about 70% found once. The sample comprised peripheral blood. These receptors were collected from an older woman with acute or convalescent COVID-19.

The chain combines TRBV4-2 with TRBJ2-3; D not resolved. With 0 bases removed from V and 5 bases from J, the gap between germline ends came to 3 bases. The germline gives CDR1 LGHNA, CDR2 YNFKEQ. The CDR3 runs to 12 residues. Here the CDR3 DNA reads TGTGCCAGCAGCCAAGATCGAGATACGCAGTATTTT. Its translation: CASSQDRDTQYF.

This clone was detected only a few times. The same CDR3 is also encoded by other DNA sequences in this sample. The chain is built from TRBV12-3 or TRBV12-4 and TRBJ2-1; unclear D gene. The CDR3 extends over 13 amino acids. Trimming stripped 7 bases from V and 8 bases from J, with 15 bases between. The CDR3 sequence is CASTAGSSDEQFF. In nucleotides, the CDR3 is TGTGCCAGCACCGCAGGTTCGTCGGATGAGCAGTTCTTC.

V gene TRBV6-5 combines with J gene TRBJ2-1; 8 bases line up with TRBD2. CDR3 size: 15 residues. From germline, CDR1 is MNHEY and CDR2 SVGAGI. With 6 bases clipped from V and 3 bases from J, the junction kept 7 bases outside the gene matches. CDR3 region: CASRLSGSLYNEQFF. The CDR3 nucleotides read TGTGCCAGCAGACTGAGCGGGAGCCTCTACAATGAGCAGTTCTTC.

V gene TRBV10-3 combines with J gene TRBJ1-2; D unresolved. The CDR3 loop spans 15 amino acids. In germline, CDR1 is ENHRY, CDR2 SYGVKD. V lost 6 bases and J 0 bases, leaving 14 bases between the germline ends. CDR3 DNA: TGTGCCATCAGCGACGCAAGTCAGGCTAACTATGGCTACACCTTC. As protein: CAISDASQANYGYTF.

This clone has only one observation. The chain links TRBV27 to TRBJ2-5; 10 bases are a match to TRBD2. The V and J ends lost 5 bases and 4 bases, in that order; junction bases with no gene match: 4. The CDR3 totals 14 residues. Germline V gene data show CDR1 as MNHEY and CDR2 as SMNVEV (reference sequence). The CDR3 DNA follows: TGTGCCAGCAGTCCACTAGCGGGGAGAGAGACCCAGTACTTC. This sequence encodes CASSPLAGRETQYF.

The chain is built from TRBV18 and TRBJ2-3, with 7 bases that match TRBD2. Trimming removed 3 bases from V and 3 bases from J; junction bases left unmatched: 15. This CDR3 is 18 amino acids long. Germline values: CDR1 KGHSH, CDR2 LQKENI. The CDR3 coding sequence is TGTGCCAGCTCACCGAGAGGGAGGGCCCGCGACGGGACAGATACGCAGTATTTT. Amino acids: CASSPRGRARDGTDTQYF.

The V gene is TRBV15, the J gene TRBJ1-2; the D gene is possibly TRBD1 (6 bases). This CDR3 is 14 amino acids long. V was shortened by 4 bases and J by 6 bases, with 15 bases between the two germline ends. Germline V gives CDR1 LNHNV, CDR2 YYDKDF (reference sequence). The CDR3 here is CATSTRTGTNGYTF. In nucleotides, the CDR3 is TGTGCCACCAGCACCCGAACAGGGACCAATGGCTACACCTTC.

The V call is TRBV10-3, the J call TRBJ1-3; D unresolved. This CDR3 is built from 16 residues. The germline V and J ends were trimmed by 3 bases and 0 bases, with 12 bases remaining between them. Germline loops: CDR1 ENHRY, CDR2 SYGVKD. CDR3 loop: CAISDLSRISGNTIYF. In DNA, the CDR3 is TGTGCCATCAGTGACTTGTCGCGGATCTCTGGAAACACCATATATTTT.

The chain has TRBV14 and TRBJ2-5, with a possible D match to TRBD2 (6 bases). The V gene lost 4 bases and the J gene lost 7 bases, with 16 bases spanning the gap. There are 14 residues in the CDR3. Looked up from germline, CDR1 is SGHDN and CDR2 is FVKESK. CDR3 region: CASSRGTAPGTQYF. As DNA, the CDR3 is TGTGCCAGCAGCCGTGGGACTGCTCCTGGGACCCAGTACTTC.

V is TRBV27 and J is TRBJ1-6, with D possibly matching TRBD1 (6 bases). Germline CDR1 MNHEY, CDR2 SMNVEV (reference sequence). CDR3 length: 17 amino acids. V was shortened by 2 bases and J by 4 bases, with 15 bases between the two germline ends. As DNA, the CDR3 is TGTGCCAGCAGTTTAGTTTGGGCCAGGGGTTATAATTCACCCCTCCACTTT. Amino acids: CASSLVWARGYNSPLHF.

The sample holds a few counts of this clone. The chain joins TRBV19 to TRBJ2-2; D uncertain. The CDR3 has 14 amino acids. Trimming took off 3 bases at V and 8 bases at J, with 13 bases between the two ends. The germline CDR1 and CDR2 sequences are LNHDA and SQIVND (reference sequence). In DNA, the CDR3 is TGTGCCAGTAGTATTCGGCCAGGAATAGGGGAGCTGTTTTTT. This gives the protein CASSIRPGIGELFF. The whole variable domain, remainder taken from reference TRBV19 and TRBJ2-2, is DGGITQSPKYLFRKEGQNVTLSCEQNLNHDAMYWYRQDPGQGLRLIYYSQIVNDFQKGDIAEGYSVSREKKESFPLTVTSAQKNPTAFYLCASSIRPGIGELFFGEGSRLTVL.

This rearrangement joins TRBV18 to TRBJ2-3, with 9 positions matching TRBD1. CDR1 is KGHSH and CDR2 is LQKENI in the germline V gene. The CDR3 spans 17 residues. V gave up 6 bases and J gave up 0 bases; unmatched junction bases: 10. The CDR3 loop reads CASSPPTGGPSTDTQYF. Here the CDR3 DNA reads TGTGCCAGCTCTCCCCCGACAGGGGGTCCTAGCACAGATACGCAGTATTTT.

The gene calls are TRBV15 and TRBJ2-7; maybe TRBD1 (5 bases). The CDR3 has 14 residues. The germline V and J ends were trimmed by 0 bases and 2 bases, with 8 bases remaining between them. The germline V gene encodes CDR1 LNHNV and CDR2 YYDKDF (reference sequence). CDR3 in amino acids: CATSRERQTYEQYF. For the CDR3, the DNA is TGTGCCACCAGCAGAGAGCGACAGACCTACGAGCAGTACTTC. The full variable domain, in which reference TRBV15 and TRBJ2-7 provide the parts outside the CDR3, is DAMVIQNPRYQVTQFGKPVTLSCSQTLNHNVMYWYQQKSSQAPKLLFHYYDKDFNNEADTPDNFQSRRPNTSFCFLDIRSPGLGDTAMYLCATSRERQTYEQYFGPGTRLTVT.

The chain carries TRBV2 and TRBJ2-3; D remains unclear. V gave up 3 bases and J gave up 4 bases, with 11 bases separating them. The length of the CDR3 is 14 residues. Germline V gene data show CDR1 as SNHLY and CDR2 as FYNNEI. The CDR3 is CASSEYPRADTQYF. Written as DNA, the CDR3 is TGTGCCAGCAGTGAGTACCCCCGGGCAGATACGCAGTATTTT.

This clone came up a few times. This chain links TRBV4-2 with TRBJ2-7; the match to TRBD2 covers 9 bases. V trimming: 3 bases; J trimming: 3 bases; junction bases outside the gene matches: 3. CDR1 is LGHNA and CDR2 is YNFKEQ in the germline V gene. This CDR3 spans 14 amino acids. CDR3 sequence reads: CASSQRGGVYEQYF. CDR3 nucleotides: TGTGCCAGCAGCCAGCGGGGGGGCGTCTACGAGCAGTACTTC.